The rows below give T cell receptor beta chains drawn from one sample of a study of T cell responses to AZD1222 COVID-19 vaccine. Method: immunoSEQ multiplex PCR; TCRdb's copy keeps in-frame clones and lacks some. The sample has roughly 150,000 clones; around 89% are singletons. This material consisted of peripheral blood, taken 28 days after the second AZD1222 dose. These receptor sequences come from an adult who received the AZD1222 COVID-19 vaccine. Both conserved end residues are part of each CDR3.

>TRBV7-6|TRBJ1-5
CASSLGGQGAQPQHF
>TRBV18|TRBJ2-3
CASSSYRVRGTDTQYF
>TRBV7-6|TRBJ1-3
CASSPSQWGTGNTIYF
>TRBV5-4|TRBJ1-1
CASRDNQGAVEAFF
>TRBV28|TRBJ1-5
CASTEDFGVGPQHF
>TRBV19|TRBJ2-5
CASRGLGRGGEETQYF
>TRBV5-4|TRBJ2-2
CASTSGQGYTGELFF
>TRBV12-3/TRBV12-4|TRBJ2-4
CASSLAGDIQYF
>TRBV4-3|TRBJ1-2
CASSQAGDSGLYTF
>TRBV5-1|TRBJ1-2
CASSQQGDSGYTF
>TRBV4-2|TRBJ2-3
CASSQAGGATDTQYF
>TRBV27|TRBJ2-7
CASRRGDSSYEQYF
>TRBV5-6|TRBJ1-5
CASSPRDNLSNQPQHF
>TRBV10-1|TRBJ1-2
CASSPTTGLGYTF
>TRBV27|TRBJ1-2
CASSSKGSYTF
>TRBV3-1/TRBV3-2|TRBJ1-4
CASSQGGIGEKLFF
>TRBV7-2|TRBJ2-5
CASSSERETQYF
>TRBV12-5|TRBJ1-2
CASGLAGGPYGYTF
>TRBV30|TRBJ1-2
CACLRQGFGGYTF
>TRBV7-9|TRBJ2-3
CASSPRYRAGLETDTQYF
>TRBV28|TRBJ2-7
CASRRSGDYEQYF
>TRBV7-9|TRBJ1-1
CASSPHVLNTEAFF
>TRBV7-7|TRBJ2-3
CASSFLAEGAQYF
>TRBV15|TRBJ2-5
CATSIRGETQYF
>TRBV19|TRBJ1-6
CASSYTRGGTYNSPLHF
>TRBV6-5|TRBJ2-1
CASSYRLAGDGNEQFF
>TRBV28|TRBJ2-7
CASSLSPTVYEQYF
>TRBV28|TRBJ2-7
CASSLSSHGVSYYEQYF